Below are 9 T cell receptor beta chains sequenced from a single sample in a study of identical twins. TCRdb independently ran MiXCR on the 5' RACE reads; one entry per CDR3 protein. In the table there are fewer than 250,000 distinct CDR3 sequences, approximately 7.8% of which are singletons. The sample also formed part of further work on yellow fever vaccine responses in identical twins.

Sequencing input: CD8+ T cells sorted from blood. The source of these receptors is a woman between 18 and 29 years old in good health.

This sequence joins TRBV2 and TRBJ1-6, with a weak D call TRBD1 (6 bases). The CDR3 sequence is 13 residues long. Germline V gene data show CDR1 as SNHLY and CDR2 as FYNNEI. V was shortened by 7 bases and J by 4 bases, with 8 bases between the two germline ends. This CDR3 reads CASIRGYNSPLHF. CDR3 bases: TGTGCCAGCATCAGGGGATATAATTCACCCCTCCACTTT.

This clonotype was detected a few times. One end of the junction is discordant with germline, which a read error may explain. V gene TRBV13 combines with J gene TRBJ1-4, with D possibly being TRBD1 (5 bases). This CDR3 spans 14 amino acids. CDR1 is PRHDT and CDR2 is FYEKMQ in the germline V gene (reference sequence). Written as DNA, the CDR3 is TGTGCCAGCAGCTCCCTAGGGATGTCGGGGCCTCGTGTTTTT. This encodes CASSSLGMSGPRVF.

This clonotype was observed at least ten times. The CDR3 DNA reads as TGTGCCAGCAGTGCGAGGGGGTTTAGCAATCAGCCCCAGCATTTT. Its translation is CASSARGFSNQPQHF. The gene calls are TRBV6-1 and TRBJ1-5; tentatively, D is TRBD1 (6 bases). The length of the CDR3 is 15 residues. In germline, CDR1 is MNHNS, CDR2 SASEGT. The ends were cut back, 4 bases at V and 0 bases at J, with 10 bases in the middle.

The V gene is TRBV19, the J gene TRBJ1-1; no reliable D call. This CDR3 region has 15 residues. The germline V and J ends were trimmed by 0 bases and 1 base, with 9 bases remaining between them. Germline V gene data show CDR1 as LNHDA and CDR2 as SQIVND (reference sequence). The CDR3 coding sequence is TGTGCCAGTAGTATAGACGGTAGCGCGAACACTGAAGCTTTCTTT. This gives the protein CASSIDGSANTEAFF.

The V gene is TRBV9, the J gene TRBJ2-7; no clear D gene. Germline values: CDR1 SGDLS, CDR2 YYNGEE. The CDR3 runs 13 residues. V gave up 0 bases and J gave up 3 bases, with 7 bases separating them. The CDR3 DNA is TGTGCCAGCAGCGTAGGGCAGGACTACGAGCAGTACTTC. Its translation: CASSVGQDYEQYF.

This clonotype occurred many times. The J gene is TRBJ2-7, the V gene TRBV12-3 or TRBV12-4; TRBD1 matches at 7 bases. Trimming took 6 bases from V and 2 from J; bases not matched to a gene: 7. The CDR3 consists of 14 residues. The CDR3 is CASRPGQIPYEQYF. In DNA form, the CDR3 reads TGTGCCAGCAGGCCGGGACAGATTCCCTACGAGCAGTACTTC.

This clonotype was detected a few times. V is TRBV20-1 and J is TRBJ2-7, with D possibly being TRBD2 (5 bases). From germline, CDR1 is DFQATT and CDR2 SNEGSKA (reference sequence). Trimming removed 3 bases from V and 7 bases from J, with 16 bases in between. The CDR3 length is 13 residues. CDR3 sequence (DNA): TGCAGTGCTAGGGACTCTCTAGCTAGGGAGCAGTACTTC. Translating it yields CSARDSLAREQYF.

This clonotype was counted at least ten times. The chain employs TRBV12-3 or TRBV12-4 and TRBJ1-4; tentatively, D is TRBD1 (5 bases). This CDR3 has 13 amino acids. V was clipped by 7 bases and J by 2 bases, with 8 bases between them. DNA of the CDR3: TGTGCCAGCACTGGGGCGACTAATGAAAAACTGTTTTTT. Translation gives CASTGATNEKLFF.

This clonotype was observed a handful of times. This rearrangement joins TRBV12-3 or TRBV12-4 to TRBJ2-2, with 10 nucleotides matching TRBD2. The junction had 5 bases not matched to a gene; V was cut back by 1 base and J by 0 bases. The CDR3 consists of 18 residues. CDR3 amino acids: CASSLVLAGVSNTGELFF. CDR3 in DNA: TGTGCCAGCAGTTTAGTGCTAGCGGGAGTATCGAACACCGGGGAGCTGTTTTTT.